One and the same sample provided the 22 T cell receptor beta chains below, sequenced in a study of shared clonotypes between healthy human individuals. Sequenced by immunoSEQ multiplex PCR; TCRdb stores in-frame clones only, minus some. Among just over 2,000,000 clones listed, 95% were seen once. The source material was naive CD4+ T cells sorted from blood. Noted subset: CD45RA+ positively selected. The receptors shown here come from a man aged 18 to 35 in good health.

The V gene is TRBV6-5, the J gene TRBJ1-3; D unresolved. Trimming pared 7 bases from V and 0 bases from J, leaving 10 bases between. This CDR3 region has 14 residues. The V gene's germline CDR1 is MNHEY and CDR2 SVGAGI. CDR3 in DNA: TGTGCCAGCACACGGAGCTACTCTGGAAACACCATATATTTT. Protein product: CASTRSYSGNTIYF.

The rearrangement links TRBV2 to TRBJ2-2, with D possibly matching TRBD2 (6 bases). Per the germline V gene, CDR1 is SNHLY and CDR2 is FYNNEI. CDR3 length equals 14 residues. V was clipped by 8 bases and J by 2 bases, with 12 bases between them. Here the CDR3 reads CASLGRDNTGELFF. CDR3 bases: TGTGCCAGCTTAGGGCGGGATAACACCGGGGAGCTGTTTTTT.

The chain links TRBV27 to TRBJ1-1; D may be TRBD1 (6 bases). The CDR3 spans 12 residues. V lost 5 bases to trimming and J lost 10 bases, with 14 bases between them. Germline V gene lookup returns CDR1 MNHEY and CDR2 SMNVEV (reference sequence). The CDR3 nucleotides read TGTGCCAGCAGTCCCTCACAGGGTAGAGCTTTCTTT. Translation: CASSPSQGRAFF.

The genes are TRBV2 and TRBJ1-3; 7 bases map to TRBD1. The germline gives CDR1 SNHLY, CDR2 FYNNEI. The CDR3 runs to 14 residues. V shed 6 bases, J shed 2 bases, and the junction held 4 bases outside the gene matches. The CDR3: CASREGAPGNTIYF. The CDR3 DNA follows: TGTGCCAGCAGGGAGGGGGCTCCTGGAAACACCATATATTTT. The full variable domain, in which reference TRBV2 and TRBJ1-3 provide the parts outside the CDR3, is EPEVTQTPSHQVTQMGQEVILRCVPISNHLYFYWYRQILGQKVEFLVSFYNNEISEKSEIFDDQFSVERPDGSNFTLKIRSTKLEDSAMYFCASREGAPGNTIYFGEGSWLTVV.

This clone was picked up one time. The chain has TRBV29-1 and TRBJ1-2; D not resolved. The CDR3 consists of 11 residues. Deletions cut 2 bases from V and 6 bases from J, with 7 bases between. Per germline, CDR1 SQVTM and CDR2 ANQGSEA. CDR3 coding DNA: TGCAGCGTTGAATGGTATGATGGCTACACCTTC. Its translation is CSVEWYDGYTF. Variable domain in full (rest from reference TRBV29-1 and TRBJ1-2): SAVISQKPSRDICQRGTSLTIQCQVDSQVTMMFWYRQQPGQSLTLIATANQGSEATYESGFVIDKFPISRPNLTFSTLTVSNMSPEDSSIYLCSVEWYDGYTFGSGTRLTVV.

V and J are TRBV11-2 and TRBJ1-5; a weak D match, TRBD1 (6 bases). Germline CDR1 SGHAT, CDR2 FQNNGV. CDR3 length: 17 amino acids. V was pared by 4 bases and J by 2 bases, with 18 bases between. The CDR3 DNA is TGTGCCAGCAGCTCCGTTTGGGGGCAGTTGGGCAATCAGCCCCAGCATTTT. This encodes CASSSVWGQLGNQPQHF.

A note on this clone: Other nucleotide sequences from this sample produce the same CDR3. V usage is TRBV5-1 and J usage is TRBJ2-3; 8 positions agree with TRBD2. The CDR3 is 14 residues long. Germline CDR1 and CDR2: SGHRS and YFSETQ. After removal of 0 bases from V and 4 bases from J, the junction contained 1 base not matched to a gene. The CDR3 sequence: CASSLAGRADTQYF. The CDR3 region has the DNA TGCGCCAGCAGCTTGGCCGGGAGGGCAGATACGCAGTATTTT.

As for this clone: This specimen includes other DNA sequences encoding the same CDR3. The chain employs TRBV9 and TRBJ2-7; 7 bases line up with TRBD1. With 0 bases clipped from V and 1 base from J, the junction kept 4 bases outside the gene matches. There are 15 residues in the CDR3. Germline CDR1 is SGDLS and CDR2 is YYNGEE. CDR3 in DNA: TGTGCCAGCAGCGTAGCCGGGACAGAGTCCTACGAGCAGTACTTC. Translation gives CASSVAGTESYEQYF.

The chain recombines TRBV7-9 with TRBJ1-3; a weak D match, TRBD1 (5 bases). The V end lost 0 bases, the J end lost 0 bases, and 9 bases lay between the germline ends. The CDR3 has 16 amino acids. Germline lookup yields CDR1 SEHNR and CDR2 FQNEAQ (reference sequence). The CDR3 is CASSLALRVSGNTIYF. The CDR3 bases are TGTGCCAGCAGCTTAGCGCTCAGGGTCTCTGGAAACACCATATATTTT.

The chain joins TRBV5-1 to TRBJ2-7, with a tentative D call TRBD1 (6 bases). The V end lost 0 bases, the J end lost 3 bases, and 13 bases lay between the germline ends. Germline CDR1 is SGHRS and CDR2 is YFSETQ. This CDR3 contains 15 residues. CDR3 residues: CASSLEQGNLYEQYF. In DNA, the CDR3 is TGCGCCAGCAGCTTGGAACAGGGAAATCTCTACGAGCAGTACTTC.

The chain is built from TRBV5-4 and TRBJ1-1; the D gene is possibly TRBD1 (5 bases). The length of the CDR3 is 14 residues. Trimming pared 2 bases from V and 4 bases from J, leaving 12 bases between. Germline V gives CDR1 SGHNT, CDR2 YYREEE (reference sequence). CDR3 sequence: CASSFRGATTEAFF. The CDR3 DNA reads TGTGCCAGCAGCTTTAGGGGTGCTACCACTGAAGCTTTCTTT.

The chain recombines TRBV5-1 with TRBJ1-5; the match to TRBD1 covers 9 bases. The CDR3 has 15 residues. V lost 0 bases to trimming and J lost 2 bases; unmatched junction nucleotides: 0. CDR1 SGHRS and CDR2 YFSETQ come from the germline V gene. The CDR3 loop is CASSLGDRGNQPQHF. CDR3 coding DNA: TGCGCCAGCAGCTTGGGGGACAGGGGCAATCAGCCCCAGCATTTT.

The chain combines TRBV5-4 with TRBJ2-7; D may be TRBD2 (6 bases). Germline V gives CDR1 SGHNT, CDR2 YYREEE (reference sequence). Trimming took off 0 bases at V and 3 bases at J, with 7 bases between the two ends. CDR3 size: 13 residues. CDR3 sequence (DNA): TGTGCCAGCAGCTTGGGGGGACTCTACGAGCAGTACTTC. It yields the protein CASSLGGLYEQYF.

The DNA for the CDR3 is TGTGCCAGCAAAAGGGTGTCACCCGCTGAAGCTTTCTTT. Translation gives CASKRVSPAEAFF. This chain connects TRBV27 to TRBJ1-1, with D unclear. The germline V and J ends were trimmed by 7 bases and 6 bases, with 15 bases remaining between them. Germline V gene data show CDR1 as MNHEY and CDR2 as SMNVEV (reference sequence). This CDR3 is built from 13 residues.

The rearrangement uses TRBV7-2 and TRBJ2-7, with D unresolved. The CDR3 consists of 16 residues. Per germline, CDR1 SGHTA and CDR2 FQGNSA. The V and J ends lost 2 bases and 0 bases respectively, with 14 bases between them. Written as DNA, the CDR3 is TGTGCCAGCAGCTTACCGGGTTTGCGGACCTCCTACGAGCAGTACTTC. Translating gives CASSLPGLRTSYEQYF. Filled out from reference TRBV7-2 and TRBJ2-7, the complete variable domain reads GAGVSQSPSNKVTEKGKDVELRCDPISGHTALYWYRQSLGQGLEFLIYFQGNSAPDKSGLPSDRFSAERTGGSVSTLTIQRTQQEDSAVYLCASSLPGLRTSYEQYFGPGTRLTVT.

The chain has TRBV27 and TRBJ1-1; TRBD1 matches at 10 bases. V was clipped by 5 bases and J by 2 bases; unmatched bases: 8. This CDR3 is built from 16 residues. The germline V gene has CDR1 MNHEY and CDR2 SMNVEV (reference sequence). CDR3 sequence: CASSKGQGKGNTEAFF. CDR3 DNA sequence: TGTGCCAGCAGTAAGGGACAGGGGAAAGGCAACACTGAAGCTTTCTTT.

The rearrangement joins TRBV7-2 to TRBJ1-6; unclear D gene. Germline V lookup: CDR1 SGHTA, CDR2 FQGNSA. The CDR3 totals 14 residues. Trimming took 2 bases from V and 7 from J, leaving 9 bases between them. The CDR3 loop reads CASSLFQKNSPLHF. In nucleotides, the CDR3 is TGTGCCAGCAGCTTATTCCAGAAGAATTCACCCCTCCACTTT.

The chain recombines TRBV4-1 with TRBJ2-4, with TRBD2 matching over 7 bases. J lost 4 bases, V lost 4 bases, and 10 bases had no gene match. The CDR3 extends over 16 amino acids. The germline CDR1 and CDR2 sequences are MGHRA and YSYEKL. CDR3 nucleotides: TGCGCCAGCAGCCCAAGGGGAGGGGTAGGGAAAAACATTCAGTACTTC. As protein: CASSPRGGVGKNIQYF.

In regard to this clone: This same CDR3 is encoded by further DNA sequences in the sample. The chain has TRBV6-5 and TRBJ2-5; D ambiguous. V was trimmed by 6 bases and J by 5 bases, leaving 7 bases between them. Looked up from germline, CDR1 is MNHEY and CDR2 is SVGAGI. The CDR3 is 11 amino acids. The CDR3: CASSSRETQYF. The DNA for the CDR3 is TGTGCCAGCAGCTCACGGGAGACCCAGTACTTC.

In the case of this clone: Different DNA sequences within this sample yield the same CDR3. The V and J genes are TRBV7-9 and TRBJ1-1, with a weak D call TRBD1 (6 bases). V was cut by 5 bases and J by 4 bases, with 14 bases left in between. CDR1 is SEHNR and CDR2 is FQNEAQ in the germline V gene (reference sequence). The CDR3 consists of 14 residues. The CDR3 here is CASSPQGGGTEAFF. In nucleotides, the CDR3 is TGTGCCAGCAGCCCACAGGGCGGGGGCACTGAAGCTTTCTTT.

This sequence joins TRBV5-1 and TRBJ2-7, with 7 bases fitting TRBD2. CDR1 SGHRS and CDR2 YFSETQ come from the germline V gene. Unmatched junction bases numbered 7, after V lost 0 bases and J lost 4 bases. The CDR3 runs to 15 residues. CDR3 region: CASSLAGTNLYEQYF. The DNA of the CDR3 is TGCGCCAGCAGCTTGGCCGGGACTAACCTTTACGAGCAGTACTTC.

The CDR3 reads CASSFRGREETQYF. CDR3 DNA: TGTGCCAGCAGTTTCAGGGGCAGGGAAGAGACCCAGTACTTC. The genes are TRBV28 and TRBJ2-5; a weak D match, TRBD1 (6 bases). Looked up from germline, CDR1 is MDHEN and CDR2 is SYDVKM. The germline V and J ends were trimmed by 3 bases and 3 bases, with 11 bases remaining between them. The length of the CDR3 is 14 residues.